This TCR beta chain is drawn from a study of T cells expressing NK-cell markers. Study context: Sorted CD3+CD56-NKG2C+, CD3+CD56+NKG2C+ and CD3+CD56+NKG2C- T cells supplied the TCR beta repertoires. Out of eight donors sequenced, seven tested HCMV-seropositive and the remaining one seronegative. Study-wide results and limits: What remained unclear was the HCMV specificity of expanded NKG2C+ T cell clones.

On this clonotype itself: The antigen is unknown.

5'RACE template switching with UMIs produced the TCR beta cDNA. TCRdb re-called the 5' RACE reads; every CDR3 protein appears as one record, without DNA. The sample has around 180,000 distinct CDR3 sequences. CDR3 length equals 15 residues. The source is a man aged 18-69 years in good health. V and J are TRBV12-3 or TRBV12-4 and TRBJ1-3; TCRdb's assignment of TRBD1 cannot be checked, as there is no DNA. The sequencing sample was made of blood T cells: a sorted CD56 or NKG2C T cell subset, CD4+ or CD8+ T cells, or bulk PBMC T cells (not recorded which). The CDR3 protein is CASSPRRDSGNTIYF.